One and the same sample provided the 18 T cell receptor beta chains below, sequenced in a study of blood T cell repertoires in COVID-19. Measured with immunoSEQ multiplex PCR; TCRdb has only the in-frame clones, and not every one. The repertoire has under 500,000 clones, 87% of them found once; the top ten carry approximately 2%. Sequenced material: PBMCs or T cells enriched from blood (not recorded which). The receptor source for this set is a woman under 30 with acute COVID-19.

The rearrangement uses TRBV28 and TRBJ2-4; 9 nucleotides line up with TRBD1. The CDR3 length is 17 residues. Germline-derived CDR1 and CDR2 are MDHEN and SYDVKM. The J segment lost 0 bases and the V segment lost 9 bases, leaving 12 bases of the junction unmatched. The CDR3 reads CARPTGTGKLAKNIQYF. CDR3 DNA: TGTGCCAGGCCGACCGGGACAGGGAAACTAGCCAAAAACATTCAGTACTTC.

This clone was found once. This sequence joins TRBV18 and TRBJ2-2, with 10 bases aligning to TRBD2. After removal of 3 bases from V and 5 bases from J, the junction contained 9 bases not matched to a gene. This CDR3 region has 17 residues. Germline V gene lookup returns CDR1 KGHSH and CDR2 LQKENI. The CDR3 region has the DNA TGTGCCAGCTCACCCCTGACTCTAGCGGGAGTTACCGGGGAGCTGTTTTTT. Protein: CASSPLTLAGVTGELFF.

This clone showed up just once. The chain combines TRBV9 with TRBJ2-7, with D perhaps TRBD2 (6 bases). Trimming left V 0 bases short and J 0 bases short, with 10 bases between. The length of the CDR3 is 15 residues. Germline lookup yields CDR1 SGDLS and CDR2 YYNGEE. The CDR3 DNA sequence: TGTGCCAGCAGCGTAGATAGCGGAAGCTCCTACGAGCAGTACTTC. Translating it yields CASSVDSGSSYEQYF.

This chain joins TRBV19 and TRBJ1-2; TRBD1 matches at 8 bases. The CDR3 length is 15 residues. Per the germline V gene, CDR1 is LNHDA and CDR2 is SQIVND (reference sequence). V lost 2 bases to trimming and J lost 4 bases; unmatched junction nucleotides: 6. The CDR3 sequence: CASSIPGQEFYGYTF. CDR3 DNA sequence: TGTGCCAGTAGTATACCGGGACAGGAGTTCTATGGCTACACCTTC.

This chain uses TRBV5-4 with TRBJ2-5; D is perhaps TRBD1 (5 bases). The CDR3 sequence is 13 residues long. Trimming shortened V by 1 base and J by 3 bases, and 7 bases separated the two germline ends. The germline CDR1 and CDR2 sequences are SGHNT and YYREEE (reference sequence). This CDR3 is CASSLSREETQYF. As DNA, the CDR3 is TGTGCCAGCAGCTTGTCCAGGGAAGAGACCCAGTACTTC.

The chain recombines TRBV5-1 with TRBJ1-1; no definite D call. The CDR3 is 14 residues long. Germline-derived CDR1 and CDR2 are SGHRS and YFSETQ. The V gene lost 5 bases and the J gene lost 1 base, with 12 bases spanning the gap. This CDR3 reads CASRYGSRNTEAFF. The CDR3 DNA is TGCGCCAGCAGGTACGGGAGTCGGAACACTGAAGCTTTCTTT.

V is TRBV5-4 and J is TRBJ2-7, with D maybe TRBD1 (6 bases). The length of the CDR3 is 14 residues. The V end was cut by 0 bases, the J end by 6 bases, with 13 bases between. Per the germline V gene, CDR1 is SGHNT and CDR2 is YYREEE (reference sequence). Here the CDR3 reads CASSLAGTPFEQYF. The CDR3 nucleotides read TGTGCCAGCAGCTTGGCCGGGACACCCTTCGAGCAGTACTTC.

The chain has TRBV19 and TRBJ1-6; weak D call: TRBD1 (5 bases). The germline V gene encodes CDR1 LNHDA and CDR2 SQIVND (reference sequence). V gave up 5 bases and J gave up 2 bases, with 16 bases separating them. The CDR3 is made up of 17 amino acids. CDR3 region: CASSPRSLGAYNSPLHF. The DNA for the CDR3 is TGTGCCAGTAGTCCAAGGTCCCTAGGGGCCTATAATTCACCCCTCCACTTT.

This sequence joins TRBV27 and TRBJ2-7; tentative D call: TRBD1 (6 bases). The germline V and J ends were trimmed by 8 bases and 2 bases, with 16 bases remaining between them. This CDR3 is 14 amino acids long. Germline CDR1 is MNHEY and CDR2 is SMNVEV (reference sequence). The CDR3 bases are TGTGCCAGCGTTGGCTTGGGGGCCCCCTACGAGCAGTACTTC. It yields the protein CASVGLGAPYEQYF.

In its sample, this clone was seen a few times. The CDR3 DNA sequence: TGTGCCAGGTGCTACCAAGGAGGGGAGAGTGGCTACACCTTC. It yields the protein CARCYQGGESGYTF. The rearrangement uses TRBV7-9 and TRBJ1-2, with D possibly TRBD1 on 5 matching bases. The CDR3 is 14 amino acids. Trimming removed 9 bases from V and 7 bases from J, with 21 bases in between. Germline values: CDR1 SEHNR, CDR2 FQNEAQ (reference sequence).

The J gene is TRBJ2-3, the V gene TRBV7-9; TRBD2 matches 11 bases. This CDR3 region has 12 residues. The germline CDR1 and CDR2 sequences are SEHNR and FQNEAQ (reference sequence). V shed 8 bases and J 6 bases; nucleotides not matched to a gene: 1. CDR3 residues: CASSSGRDTQYF. The CDR3 nucleotides read TGTGCCAGCTCTAGCGGGAGGGATACGCAGTATTTT.

This clone was seen once. The V call is TRBV9, the J call TRBJ2-2; a possible D gene is TRBD2 (6 bases). This CDR3 contains 16 residues. The germline V gene encodes CDR1 SGDLS and CDR2 YYNGEE. Trimming shortened V by 0 bases and J by 3 bases, and 12 bases separated the two germline ends. CDR3: CASSVAFAGYTGELFF. CDR3 coding DNA: TGTGCCAGCAGCGTAGCATTCGCGGGGTACACCGGGGAGCTGTTTTTT.

The genes are TRBV14 and TRBJ2-1, with D perhaps matching TRBD2 (5 bases). This CDR3 has 16 residues. Trimming pared 1 base from V and 1 base from J, leaving 11 bases between. The germline V gene has CDR1 SGHDN and CDR2 FVKESK. The CDR3 sequence: CASSQGRLLSYNEQFF. The DNA for the CDR3 is TGTGCCAGCAGCCAAGGGAGGCTGCTGTCCTACAATGAGCAGTTCTTC.

The chain combines TRBV25-1 with TRBJ1-3; D unresolved. Germline CDR1 and CDR2: MGHDK and SYGVNS. This CDR3 comprises 12 residues. V was pared by 7 bases and J by 2 bases, with 6 bases between. CDR3 loop: CASISTGNTIYF. The CDR3 region has the DNA TGTGCCAGCATTAGTACTGGAAACACCATATATTTT.

The genes are TRBV18 and TRBJ1-1; D not resolved. V was cut by 3 bases and J by 8 bases, with 10 bases left in between. This CDR3 is 12 amino acids long. CDR1 and CDR2 from the germline V gene are KGHSH and LQKENI. DNA for the CDR3: TGTGCCAGCTCACCTGCACTAACAGAAGCTTTCTTT. Protein product: CASSPALTEAFF.

This clone has only one observation. The gene calls are TRBV12-5 and TRBJ2-7; 8 nucleotides line up with TRBD1. V lost 4 bases, J lost 5 bases, and 7 bases stayed unmatched. In germline, CDR1 is LGHNT, CDR2 FRNRAP. The CDR3 covers 14 residues. The CDR3: CASGSMTGEDEQYF. Here the CDR3 DNA reads TGTGCTAGTGGTTCGATGACAGGGGAGGACGAGCAGTACTTC. Based on the CDR3 plus reference TRBV12-5 and TRBJ2-7, the full variable domain is DARVTQTPRHKVTEMGQEVTMRCQPILGHNTVFWYRQTMMQGLELLAYFRNRAPLDDSGMPKDRFSAEMPDATLATLKIQPSEPRDSAVYFCASGSMTGEDEQYFGPGTRLTVT.

The rearrangement links TRBV10-2 to TRBJ1-5, with 7 bases identical to TRBD1. The germline gives CDR1 WSHSY, CDR2 SAAADI. There are 14 residues in the CDR3. The J segment lost 11 bases and the V segment lost 3 bases, leaving 10 bases of the junction unmatched. This chain's CDR3 is CASSEGGRGISQHF. The CDR3 bases are TGCGCCAGCAGTGAAGGGGGCAGGGGAATATCCCAGCATTTT.

This clone was seen once. The rearrangement uses TRBV5-6 and TRBJ1-3; D gene ambiguous. The ends were cut back, 4 bases at V and 4 bases at J, with 9 bases in the middle. This CDR3 comprises 13 residues. Germline CDR1 reads SGHDT; CDR2 reads YYEEEE. The CDR3 bases are TGTGCCAGCAGCCTGCCACACGGAAACACCATATATTTT. Translation: CASSLPHGNTIYF. Full variable domain (outside the CDR3, taken from reference TRBV5-6 and TRBJ1-3): DAGVTQSPTHLIKTRGQQVTLRCSPKSGHDTVSWYQQALGQGPQFIFQYYEEEERQRGNFPDRFSGHQFPNYSSELNVNALLLGDSALYLCASSLPHGNTIYFGEGSWLTVV.